Sequencing of this TCR beta chain was carried out in a study of PD-L1 blockade in urothelial cancer. Study-level background: Patients took up atezolizumab around 2014 at 1,200 mg intravenously every 3 weeks.

CDR3 length: 13 amino acids. Germline V gene lookup returns CDR1 LGHNA and CDR2 YSLEER. V lost 4 bases to trimming and J lost 0 bases, with 4 bases between them. Only in-frame clones appear in the TCRdb table, and some are missing; sequencing was by immunoSEQ multiplex PCR. Here the sample spans about 50,000 clones, approximately 88% being singletons. This clone showed up just once. Indicated time point: pretreatment peripheral blood. Enrolled patients showed locally advanced or metastatic urothelial carcinoma. All patients handed over anywhere from 1 to 8 samples, pretreatment and on-treatment. Sample: PBMCs, taken around atezolizumab (anti-PD-L1) treatment. J is TRBJ1-3 and V is TRBV4-3; no firm D call. The sequence derives from a woman aged 55 to 70 with urothelial cancer. The CDR3 here is CASSPVSGNTIYF. DNA of the CDR3: TGCGCCAGCAGCCCAGTCTCTGGAAACACCATATATTTT.